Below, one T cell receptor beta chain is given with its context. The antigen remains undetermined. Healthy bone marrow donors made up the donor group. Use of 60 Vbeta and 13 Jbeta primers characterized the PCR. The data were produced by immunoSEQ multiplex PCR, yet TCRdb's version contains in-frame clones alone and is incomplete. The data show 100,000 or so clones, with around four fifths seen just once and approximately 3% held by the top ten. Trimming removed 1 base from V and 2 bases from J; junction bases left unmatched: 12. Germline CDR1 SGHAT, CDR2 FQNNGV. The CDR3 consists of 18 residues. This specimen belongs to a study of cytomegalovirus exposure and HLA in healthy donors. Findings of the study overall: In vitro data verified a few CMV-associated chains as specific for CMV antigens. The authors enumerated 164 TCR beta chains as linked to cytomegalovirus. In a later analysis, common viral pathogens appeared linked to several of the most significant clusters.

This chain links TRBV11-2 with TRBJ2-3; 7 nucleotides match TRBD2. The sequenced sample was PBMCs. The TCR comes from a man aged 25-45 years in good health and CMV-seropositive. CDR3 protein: CASSLAFGAGVLTDTQYF. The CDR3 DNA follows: TGTGCCAGCAGCTTAGCTTTTGGGGCGGGAGTTCTCACAGATACGCAGTATTTT.